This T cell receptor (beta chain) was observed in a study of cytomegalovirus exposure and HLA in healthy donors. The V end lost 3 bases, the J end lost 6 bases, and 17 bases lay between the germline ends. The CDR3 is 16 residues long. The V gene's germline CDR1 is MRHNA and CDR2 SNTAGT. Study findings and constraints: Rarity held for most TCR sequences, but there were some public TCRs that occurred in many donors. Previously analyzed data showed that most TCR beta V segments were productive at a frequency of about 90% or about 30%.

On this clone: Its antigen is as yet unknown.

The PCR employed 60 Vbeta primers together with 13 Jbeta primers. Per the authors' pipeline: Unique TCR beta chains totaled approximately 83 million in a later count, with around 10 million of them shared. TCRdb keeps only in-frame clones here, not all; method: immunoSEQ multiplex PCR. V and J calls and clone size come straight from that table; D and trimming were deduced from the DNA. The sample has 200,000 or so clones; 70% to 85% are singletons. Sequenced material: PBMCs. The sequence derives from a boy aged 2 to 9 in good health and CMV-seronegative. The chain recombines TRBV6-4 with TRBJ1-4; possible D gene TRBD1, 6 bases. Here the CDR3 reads CASSEVPGAGDEKLFF. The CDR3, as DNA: TGTGCCAGCAGTGAGGTTCCAGGGGCGGGGGATGAAAAACTGTTTTTT.